This T cell receptor (beta chain) was captured by sequencing in a study of vaccination effects on CD4 cells after COVID-19 (dated 2022 in TCRdb). Regarding the research as a whole: Each participant got two doses of an mRNA SARS-CoV-2 vaccine, either BNT162b2 or mRNA-1273. SARS-CoV-2 spike-specific CD4+ TCR repertoires were compared before and after mRNA vaccination in COVID-19 convalescent patients and in infection-naive vaccine recipients. Altogether, roughly 10 COVID-19 convalescent patients and several SARS-CoV-2-naive healthy vaccine recipients made up the full study. In the study, cultures from other donors were sequenced using the Oncomine TCR Beta short-read assay on an Illumina iSeq 100.

The full study reports these points: Marked clonal contraction was observed in both infection-induced and vaccine-induced clones at late post-vaccination timepoints, consistent with waning T cell responses. In healthy vaccine recipients, vaccine-induced clones were almost all SARS-CoV-2 mono-reactive, with only 1 of 255 being cross-reactive with common cold coronaviruses. The study was limited by a small number of convalescent patients, and early post-infection timepoints were lacking.

Note on this clone: Its target antigen remains unknown. No base-level quality is on record; no much larger clone is a single base apart.

In the ViraFEST assay, PBMC were stimulated with viral peptide pools, and antigen-specific CD4+ T cell clonotypes were then identified by expansion using TCR sequencing. After more than nine days of culture, CD4+ T cells were isolated with the EasySep CD4+ T cell isolation kit. Healthy vaccine recipients had no prior SARS-CoV-2 infection, confirmed by negative nucleocapsid antibodies before and after vaccination. Approximately 2 million PBMC per well were cultured in IMDM with about 5.1% human AB serum, 10 IU/ml IL-2 and gentamicin, plus 10 ug/ml peptides. Half of the culture medium was replaced with fresh IL-2-containing medium on days 3 and 7. Unless noted otherwise, every peptide stimulation condition was grown in triplicate wells. PBMC were separated from whole blood using Ficoll-Paque Plus gradient centrifugation and were then either cryopreserved at -140C or used fresh. The overlapping peptide pools covered the spike proteins of SARS-CoV-2 and of the common cold coronaviruses HCoV-NL63, HCoV-OC43 and HCoV-229E. The QIAamp micro DNA kit was used to extract genomic DNA from the cultured CD4+ T cells.

Library method: the immunoSEQ multiplex PCR assay. DNA from the cultured and isolated CD4+ T cells underwent TCR beta CDR3 sequencing. As for the original processing: The analysis removed non-productive TCR sequences, trimmed reads to the CDR3 region, and retained only CDR3s that were 7 or more amino acids long. Antigen-specific clonotypes were identified with the MANAFEST web app by comparing expansion in peptide wells against reference cultures. To be called positive, a clone needed expansion at FDR<0.05 compared with the reference and with all other wells, an odds ratio greater than 5, and a frequency greater than 0.1% in two replicate wells. A clonotype was called cross-reactive if it was significantly expanded both in SARS-CoV-2 spike wells and in at least one common cold coronavirus spike condition. Using the stringdist R package, CDR3 similarity was measured by Levenshtein distance, and unrooted trees were constructed with ape in R 3.6.1. Held by TCRdb, this immuneACCESS table contains in-frame sequences only and omits some clones. Under half of the omission traces to an unresolved V gene where checked; the cause of the rest is unknown. V and J calls and clone size are those listed in that table; D and trimming were worked out from the DNA. The sample table shows roughly 61,000 clones, and about four fifths are seen once. About 2.4% of the sample lies in the top ten.

The receptor's source is a human donor who received a COVID-19 vaccine. The sequences come from CD4+ T cells from PBMCs cultured with HCoV-229E spike peptides, collected before COVID-19 vaccination. The sample's cell subset or site label is to be understood as: HCoV-229E spike overlapping peptide pool stimulation.

CDR3 region: CASSEAGAYSNQPQHF. At the DNA level, the sequence is TGTGCCAGCAGTGAAGCGGGGGCATATAGCAATCAGCCCCAGCATTTT. The chain uses TRBV2 and TRBJ1-5; 6 matching bases give a weak D call of TRBD1. Spanning cysteine to phenylalanine, the CDR3 consists of 16 amino acids. The CDR3 DNA has 48 bases and is translated from base 1. CDR1 SNHLY and CDR2 FYNNEI are derived from the germline V gene. Trimming at the junction amounts to 0 bases on V and 0 bases on J, and the germline ends lie 9 bases apart.